The following is a T cell receptor (beta chain) sequence with its context. Its specific antigen is unknown. No clone much larger than this one lies a single base away; base qualities are absent. Using the deep immunoSEQ assay, multiplex PCR amplified TCR CDR3 regions from genomic DNA. Extracted genomic DNA from each cell subset was spread evenly across all wells of several immunoSEQ 96-well plates, with each plate serving as a replicate. Each replicate PCR for sorted subsets received about 0.2 ug genomic DNA, equal to tens of thousands of T cell genomes. The purified libraries were quantified using a Qubit 3.0 fluorometer, sized with a Bioanalyzer 2100, and then quantified again using the KAPA Library Quantification kit. A separate single-read 150-cycle Illumina NextSeq 550 flow cell was used to sequence each immunoSEQ 96-well plate. The original methods were these. The immunoSEQ output contained only junctional sequences without quality scores, so filtering could not match that applied to full-length reads. Sequences were annotated with PyIR, a Python wrapper for IgBLAST v1.9, using IMGT germline references to assign V/J genes and CDR3. Reads were filtered out if the reads had weak V/J assignments (E-value above 1e-6), no CDR3, stop codons, out-of-frame junctions, or ambiguous translated residues. V3J clonotypes were defined as sequences sharing an identical inferred V gene, J gene, and CDR3 amino acid sequence. Percentage overlap between repertoires was calculated by dividing the number of shared unique clonotypes by the size of the smaller repertoire. RTK rarefaction, the Chao1 estimator, and Recon v2.1 estimates of unobserved clonotypes were used to assess repertoire richness. For all TCRbeta clonotypes obtained by the gDNA method from four donors, generation probabilities were computed with OLGA. TCRdb holds this immuneACCESS table with in-frame rearrangements only. Some clones are missing; in checked studies, unresolved V genes explain under half, and the rest has no known cause. V and J calls and clone size follow that table, whereas D and trimming were derived from the DNA. Counted in this sample were approximately 710,000 clones; 90% of them appeared once. The top ten hold about 34% of the sample.

The donors were healthy, HIV-negative adults with no recently reported acute infections or vaccinations. Every donor was a Caucasian adult residing in Nashville, Tennessee, USA. CD8 memory samples combined magnetically selected CD45RO+ cells with CCR7-negative CD45RA+ effector memory (TemRA) cells. Blood was obtained by leukapheresis, after which PBMCs were separated by Ficoll-Histopaque density gradient centrifugation and cryopreserved in liquid nitrogen vapor phase. Analytical flow cytometry was used to check the purity and quantity of each magnetically sorted T cell population. Genomic DNA was isolated from every sorted fraction and measured by UV absorbance on a Nanodrop 2000c. Sequences SNHLY (CDR1) and FYNNEI (CDR2) are obtained from the germline V gene. Spanning cysteine to phenylalanine, the CDR3 consists of 18 amino acids. Just CDR3 DNA is preserved here, 54 bases in frame from base 1. Ends trimmed: V by 1 base, J by 6 bases; bases unmatched to a gene: 15.

These data belong to a study of shared clonotypes between healthy human individuals (dated by TCRdb to 2020 to 2022). For the wider study: A couple of women and a few men aged 18 to 49 years were included in the cohort. For each donor, CD4 naive and CD4 memory were each run on three plates, CD8 naive on two plates, and CD8 memory on one plate. Different laboratories and diverse techniques were used to prepare libraries and sequence TCR repertoires, to increase sequencing depth and limit assay-specific biases. Blood TCR repertoires of about 5 healthy adults were deeply sequenced to estimate repertoire size and the extent of clonotype sharing between individuals. Each donor's leukapheresis produced roughly between about 0.8 and 10 billion PBMCs.

Beyond this particular receptor, the publication reports: Compared with non-shared clonotypes, clonotypes shared by all four sorted-subset donors had higher generation probabilities. Incomplete sequencing was indicated by rarefaction of sorted-subset datasets, despite the large sequencing depth. Because the study included a small number of donors, the genetic and exposure-history diversity represented was limited. Based on pairwise subsampling, the degree of clonotype sharing among donors was expected to be affected by sequencing depth. Across a few donors, around 5% of naive CD4, more than 3% of naive CD8, around 2.5% of memory CD4, and around 0.4% of memory CD8 clonotypes were shared. Sampling was restricted to blood, and TCR repertoires in tissues likely differ from the TCR repertoires found in blood. Estimated clonotype richness was generally larger for naive than for memory subsets.

The sequence was collected from a man younger than 30 in good health. Some clones in this sample may be carry-over from other donors' samples. The sequence joins TRBV2 to TRBJ2-1, and 7 junctional nucleotides match TRBD2. The sequenced material came from memory CD8+ T cells from PBMCs. In the paper's terms, the cell subset or site label means: CD45RO+ cells pooled with CCR7-negative TemRA cells. The CDR3 corresponds to CASSEVLIWGEGRNEQFF. The sequenced DNA: TGTGCCAGCAGTGAAGTCCTCATTTGGGGGGAGGGCCGCAATGAGCAGTTCTTC.